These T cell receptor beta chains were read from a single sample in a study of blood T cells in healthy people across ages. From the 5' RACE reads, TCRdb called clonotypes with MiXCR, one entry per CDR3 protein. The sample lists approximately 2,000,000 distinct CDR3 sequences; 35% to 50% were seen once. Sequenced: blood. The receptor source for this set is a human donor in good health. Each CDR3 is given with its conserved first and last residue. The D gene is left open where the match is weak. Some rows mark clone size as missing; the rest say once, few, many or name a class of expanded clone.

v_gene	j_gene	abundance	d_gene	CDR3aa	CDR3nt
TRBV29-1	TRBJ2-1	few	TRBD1	CSVHRDRGLNEQFF	TGCAGCGTCCACCGGGACAGAGGACTCAATGAGCAGTTCTTC
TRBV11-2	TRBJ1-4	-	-	CASSLQVNEKLFF	TGTGCCAGCAGCTTACAAGTTAATGAAAAACTGTTTTTT
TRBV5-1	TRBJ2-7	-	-	CASSLTGTPGNYEQYF	TGCGCCAGCAGCTTGACCGGGACCCCAGGGAACTACGAGCAGTACTTC
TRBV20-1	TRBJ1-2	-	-	CSAQSVKTFLANYGYTF	TGCAGTGCCCAATCGGTTAAAACCTTTTTAGCTAACTATGGCTACACCTTC
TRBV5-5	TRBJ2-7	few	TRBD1	CASRAGTGGAGGYEQYF	TGTGCCAGCAGAGCCGGGACAGGGGGAGCGGGAGGATACGAGCAGTACTTC
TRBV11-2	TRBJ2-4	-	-	CASSLDRGNLAKNIQYF	TGTGCCAGCAGCTTAGATCGAGGGAATTTGGCCAAAAACATTCAGTACTTC
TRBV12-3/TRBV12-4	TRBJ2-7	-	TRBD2	CASSLGGIQSYEQYF	TGTGCCAGCAGTTTGGGAGGGATTCAGTCCTACGAGCAGTACTTC
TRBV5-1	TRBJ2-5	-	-	CASSLEGNYQETQYF	TGCGCCAGCAGCTTGGAGGGGAACTACCAAGAGACCCAGTACTTC
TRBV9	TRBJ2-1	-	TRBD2	CANSVTSGGYNEQFF	TGTGCCAACAGCGTTACTAGCGGGGGGTACAATGAGCAGTTCTTC
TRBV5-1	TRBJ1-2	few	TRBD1	CASSRGTGLRYGYTF	TGCGCCAGCAGCCGTGGGACAGGCCTTAGATATGGCTACACCTTC
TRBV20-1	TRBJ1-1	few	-	CSAIADMNTEAFF	TGCAGTGCTATCGCAGACATGAACACTGAAGCTTTCTTT
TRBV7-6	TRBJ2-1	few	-	CASSLVQWGAVFGEQFF	TGTGCCAGCAGCTTAGTTCAGTGGGGGGCTGTTTTCGGTGAGCAGTTCTTC
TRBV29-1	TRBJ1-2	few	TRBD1	CSATGQNYGYTF	TGCAGCGCAACGGGACAGAACTATGGCTACACCTTC
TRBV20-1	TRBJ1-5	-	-	CSATDKGDHQPQHF	TGCAGTGCCACAGACAAGGGAGACCATCAGCCCCAGCATTTT
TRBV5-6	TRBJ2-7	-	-	CASSLDWGLHEQYF	TGTGCCAGCAGCTTGGATTGGGGATTGCACGAGCAGTACTTC
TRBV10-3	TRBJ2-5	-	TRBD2	CATLLEAGGPIESEQYF	TGTGCCACACTTCTTGAAGCGGGGGGGCCTATTGAAAGTGAGCAGTACTTC
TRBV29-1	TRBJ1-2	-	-	CSVSDNYGYTF	TGCAGCGTCTCCGATAACTATGGCTACACCTTC
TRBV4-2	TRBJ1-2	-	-	CASTGGGMYGYTF	TGTGCCAGCACTGGGGGGGGCATGTACGGCTACACCTTC
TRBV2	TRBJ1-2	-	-	CASNPGWRAVDGTHGYTF	TGTGCCAGCAACCCCGGTTGGCGGGCCGTAGATGGGACCCATGGCTACACCTTC
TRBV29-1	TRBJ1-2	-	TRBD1	CSARRTGTGASYTF	TGCAGCGCGAGACGAACCGGGACAGGGGCAAGCTACACCTTC
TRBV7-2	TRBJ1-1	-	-	CASSLGTADTEAFF	TGTGCCAGCAGCTTAGGGACAGCCGACACTGAAGCTTTCTTT
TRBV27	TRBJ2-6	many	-	CASSLLRSGANVLTF	TGTGCCAGCAGTTTATTGCGGTCTGGGGCCAACGTCCTGACTTTC
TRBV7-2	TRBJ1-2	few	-	CASSLAVAAYGYTF	TGTGCCAGCAGCTTAGCGGTGGCAGCTTATGGCTACACCTTC
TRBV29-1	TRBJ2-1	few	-	CSVVRPPATYNEQFF	TGCAGCGTTGTTCGTCCCCCGGCGACCTACAATGAGCAGTTCTTC
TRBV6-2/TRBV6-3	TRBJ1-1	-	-	CASSYVGSTEAFF	TGTGCCAGCAGTTACGTGGGGTCCACTGAAGCTTTCTTT
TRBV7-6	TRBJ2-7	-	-	CASSFRSPGEQYF	TGTGCCAGCAGCTTTCGGTCCCCCGGCGAGCAGTACTTC
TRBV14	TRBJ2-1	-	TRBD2	CASSQSGGKNEQFF	TGTGCCAGCAGCCAAAGCGGGGGTAAGAATGAGCAGTTCTTC